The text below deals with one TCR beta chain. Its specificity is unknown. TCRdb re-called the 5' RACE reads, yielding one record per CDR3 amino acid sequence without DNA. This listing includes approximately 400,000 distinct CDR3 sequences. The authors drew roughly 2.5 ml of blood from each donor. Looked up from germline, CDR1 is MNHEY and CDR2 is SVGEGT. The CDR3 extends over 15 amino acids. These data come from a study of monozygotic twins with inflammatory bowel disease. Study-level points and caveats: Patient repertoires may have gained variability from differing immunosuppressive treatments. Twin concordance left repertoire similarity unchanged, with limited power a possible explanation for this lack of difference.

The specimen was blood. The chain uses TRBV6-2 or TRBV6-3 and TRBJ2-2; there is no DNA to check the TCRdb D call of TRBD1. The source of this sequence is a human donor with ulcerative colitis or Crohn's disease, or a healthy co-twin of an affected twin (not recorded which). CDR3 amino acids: CASSYSRGVTGELFF.